This TCR beta chain was captured in a study of OX40 agonist ivuxolimab in advanced cancers. Study overall: Prior therapy, whether anti-PD-1, anti-PD-L1 or anti-CTLA-4, was allowed, and 40% had some. Broader study findings: Low normalized T-cell clonal expansion also characterized some of the nonresponders.

Produced via immunoSEQ multiplex PCR; TCRdb's table is partial and in-frame only. The sample shows around 150,000 clones, under 95% of them seen only once. In its sample, this clone was seen a few times. The antigen remains undetermined. The CDR3 spans 13 residues. Germline loops: CDR1 KGHSH, CDR2 LQKENI. V shed 3 bases and J shed 3 bases, with 6 bases lying between them. The clonotype was recovered from an adult with an advanced solid tumor such as melanoma, head and neck, liver or kidney cancer. The sequencing here drew on CD4+ or CD8+ T cells sorted from blood, taken in a trial of the OX40 agonist ivuxolimab. The V call is TRBV18, the J call TRBJ1-5; D unresolved. CDR3 protein: CASSPGNNQPQHF. The CDR3, as DNA: TGTGCCAGCTCACCTGGTAACAATCAGCCCCAGCATTTT.